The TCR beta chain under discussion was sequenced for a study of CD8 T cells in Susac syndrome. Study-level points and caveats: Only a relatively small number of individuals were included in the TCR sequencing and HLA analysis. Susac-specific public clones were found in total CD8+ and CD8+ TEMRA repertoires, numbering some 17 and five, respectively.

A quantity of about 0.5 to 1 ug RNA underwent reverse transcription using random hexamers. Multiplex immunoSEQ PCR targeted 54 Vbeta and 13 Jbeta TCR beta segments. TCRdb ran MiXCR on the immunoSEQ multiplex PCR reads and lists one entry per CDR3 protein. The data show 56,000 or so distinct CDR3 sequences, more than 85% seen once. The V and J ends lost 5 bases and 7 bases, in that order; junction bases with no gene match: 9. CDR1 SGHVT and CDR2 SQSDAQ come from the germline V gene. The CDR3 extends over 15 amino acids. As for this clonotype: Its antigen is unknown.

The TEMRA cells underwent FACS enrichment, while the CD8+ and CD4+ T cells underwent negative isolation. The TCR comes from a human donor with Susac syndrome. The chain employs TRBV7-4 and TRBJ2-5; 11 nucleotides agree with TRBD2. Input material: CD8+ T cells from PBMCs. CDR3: CASSHLGLAVGTQYF. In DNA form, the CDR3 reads TGTGCCAGCAGCCACCTGGGACTAGCGGTTGGGACCCAGTACTTC.